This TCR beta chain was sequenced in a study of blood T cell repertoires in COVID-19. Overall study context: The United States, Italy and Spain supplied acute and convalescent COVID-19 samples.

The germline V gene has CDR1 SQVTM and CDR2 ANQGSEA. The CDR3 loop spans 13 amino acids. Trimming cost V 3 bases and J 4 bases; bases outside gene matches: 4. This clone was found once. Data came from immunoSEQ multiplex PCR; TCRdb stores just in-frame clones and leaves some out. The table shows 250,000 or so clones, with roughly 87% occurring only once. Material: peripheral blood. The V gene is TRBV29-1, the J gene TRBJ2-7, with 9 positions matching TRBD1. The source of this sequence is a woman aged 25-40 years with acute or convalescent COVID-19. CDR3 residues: CSVDVGQGYEQYF. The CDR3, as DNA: TGCAGCGTTGATGTGGGACAGGGATACGAGCAGTACTTC.